This T cell receptor beta chain is from a study of technical replicates of blood from a few donors. Libraries were prepared by immunoSEQ multiplex PCR; TCRdb keeps only in-frame clonotypes and omits some of them. The table records about 94,000 clones, around 95% of them present only once. This CDR3 is 13 amino acids long. With V trimmed by 0 bases and J by 6 bases, 3 bases remained unmatched. CDR1 and CDR2 from the germline V gene are SGHNT and YYREEE (reference sequence). The rearrangement links TRBV5-4 to TRBJ2-7; 7 nucleotides match TRBD1. The TCR was taken from a human donor in good health. Sequences were obtained from T cells isolated from PBMCs. CDR3: CASSLGTGSEQYF. CDR3 DNA: TGTGCCAGCAGCTTGGGGACAGGCAGCGAGCAGTACTTC.